This section outlines one T cell receptor beta chain sequence together with its context. Its target is unknown. Healthy donors of bone marrow made up the group. The sample belongs to a study of cytomegalovirus exposure and HLA in healthy donors. Points from the study as a whole: In a later analysis, specific HLA alleles were associated with 15,000 to 20,000 TCR beta sequences at a 0.05 false discovery rate.

The PCR contained 60 Vbeta and 13 Jbeta primers. TCRdb keeps only in-frame clones here, not all; method: immunoSEQ multiplex PCR. The sample shows approximately 150,000 clones, 73% of them seen only once. The sample comprised PBMCs. This sequence originates from a woman aged 18-29 years in good health and CMV-seronegative.

The CDR3 loop is CASSTGTANSPLHF. CDR3 in DNA: TGTGCCAGCAGTACCGGGACAGCTAATTCACCCCTCCACTTT. The J gene is TRBJ1-6, the V gene TRBV6-5; 7 bases are shared with TRBD1. The V gene's germline CDR1 is MNHEY and CDR2 SVGAGI. The CDR3 is 14 residues long. V dropped 5 bases and J dropped 6; count of bases not matched to a gene: 4.